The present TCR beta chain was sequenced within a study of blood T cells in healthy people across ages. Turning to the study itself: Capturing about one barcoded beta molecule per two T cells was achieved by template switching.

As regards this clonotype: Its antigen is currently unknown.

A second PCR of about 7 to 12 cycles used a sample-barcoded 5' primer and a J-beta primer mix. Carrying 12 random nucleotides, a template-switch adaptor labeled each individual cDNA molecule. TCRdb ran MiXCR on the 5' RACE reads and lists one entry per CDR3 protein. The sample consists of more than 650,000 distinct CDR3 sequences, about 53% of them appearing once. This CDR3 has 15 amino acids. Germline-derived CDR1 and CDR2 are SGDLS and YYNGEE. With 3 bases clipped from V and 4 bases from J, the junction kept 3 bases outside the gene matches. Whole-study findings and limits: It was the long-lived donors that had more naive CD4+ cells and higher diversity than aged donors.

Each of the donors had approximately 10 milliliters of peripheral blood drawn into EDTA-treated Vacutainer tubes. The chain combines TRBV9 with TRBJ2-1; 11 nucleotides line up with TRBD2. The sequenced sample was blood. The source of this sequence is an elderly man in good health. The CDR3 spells CASSALAGGYNEQFF. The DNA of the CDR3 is TGTGCCAGCAGCGCCCTAGCGGGGGGTTACAATGAGCAGTTCTTC. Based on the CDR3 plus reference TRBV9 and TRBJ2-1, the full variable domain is DSGVTQTPKHLITATGQRVTLRCSPRSGDLSVYWYQQSLDQGLQFLIQYYNGEERAKGNILERFSAQQFPDLHSELNLSSLELGDSALYFCASSALAGGYNEQFFGPGTRLTVL.